A selection of T cell receptor beta chains follows, all from one sample in a study of CD8+ T cells in alopecia areata. Libraries were prepared by immunoSEQ multiplex PCR; TCRdb keeps only in-frame clonotypes and omits some of them. The profile shows about 180,000 clones, 63% of them singletons. The specimen was CD4+ T cells sorted from blood, collected at week 0. These receptors were collected from a human donor with alopecia areata. CDR3s include the opening cysteine and the closing phenylalanine or tryptophan. The D gene is left open where the match is weak. The listing skips clone size in some rows; elsewhere it reads once, few, many or a size class.

size,J,D,V,DNA,CDR3
NA,TRBJ1-5,NA,TRBV29-1,TGCAGCGTTACCGACAGGCTGAATCAGCCCCAGCATTTT,CSVTDRLNQPQHF
NA,TRBJ2-6,NA,TRBV5-1,TGCGCCAGCAGCTTGCGGGCGAGGGGTTCTGGGGCCAACGTCCTGACTTTC,CASSLRARGSGANVLTF
NA,TRBJ1-3,NA,TRBV6-1,TGTGCCAGCAGTGAAGGATTGGAGCGGTCAAGCTCTGGAAACACCATATATTTT,CASSEGLERSSSGNTIYF
NA,TRBJ1-2,NA,TRBV10-2,TGCGCCAGCAGTGAAACAGGGACGTATGGCTACACCTTC,CASSETGTYGYTF
NA,TRBJ2-7,NA,TRBV18,TGTGCCAGCTCACCAGGCGGGGGCCACTACGAGCAGTACTTC,CASSPGGGHYEQYF
NA,TRBJ2-2,NA,TRBV5-1,TGCGCCAGCAGCTCACTGGACACCGGGGAGCTGTTTTTT,CASSSLDTGELFF
once,TRBJ1-5,NA,TRBV7-2,TGTGCCAGCAGCTTGTTTAACAGGGAAAATCAGCCCCAGCATTTT,CASSLFNRENQPQHF
NA,TRBJ1-5,TRBD1,TRBV4-1,TGCGCCAGCAGCCACTCTACCGGGACAGGGAATCAGCCCCAGCATTTT,CASSHSTGTGNQPQHF
NA,TRBJ2-7,TRBD2,TRBV29-1,TGCAGCGTTGAGGGTCTAGCGGGGGCCTCGACCTACGAGCAGTACTTC,CSVEGLAGASTYEQYF
NA,TRBJ1-2,NA,TRBV27,TGTGCCAGCAGTTTATCGATGGGTATAAATGGCTACACCTTC,CASSLSMGINGYTF
NA,TRBJ1-1,NA,TRBV7-2,TGTGCCAGCAGCTTTGTTCCAGGGGCGAACACTGAAGCTTTCTTT,CASSFVPGANTEAFF
NA,TRBJ1-1,TRBD1,TRBV5-6,TGTGCCAGCAGCTTGGCCCCCGGACAGGGATTAACTGAAGCTTTCTTT,CASSLAPGQGLTEAFF
NA,TRBJ1-6,NA,TRBV5-6,TGTGCCAGCAGCCAAGGACAGCCAAATTCACCCCTCCACTTT,CASSQGQPNSPLHF
NA,TRBJ2-7,NA,TRBV14,TGTGCCAGCAGCCAGGTCCGCTCCTACGAGCAGTACTTC,CASSQVRSYEQYF
NA,TRBJ2-5,TRBD2,TRBV7-7,TGTGCCAGCAGCATAGGCCGGGGGGTGAGGGAAGAGACCCAGTACTTC,CASSIGRGVREETQYF
NA,TRBJ2-1,TRBD2,TRBV13,TGTGCCAGCAGCCCGGGGGGGACACATTACAATGAGCAGTTCTTC,CASSPGGTHYNEQFF
once,TRBJ1-2,NA,TRBV2,TGTGCCAGCACAAAGGAAGACACCTTC,CASTKEDTF
NA,TRBJ1-2,NA,TRBV21-1,TGTGCCAGCAGCGCGAGGGGGGCGCTCGGCTACACCTTC,CASSARGALGYTF
NA,TRBJ2-1,TRBD1,TRBV15,TGTGCCACCAGTCGGGACAGGGGGCTCTCCTACAATGAGCAGTTCTTC,CATSRDRGLSYNEQFF
NA,TRBJ2-5,TRBD2,TRBV14,TGTGCCAGCAGCCAAGATTCTAGCGGGGGGCTCCAGTACTTC,CASSQDSSGGLQYF
NA,TRBJ1-2,NA,TRBV2,TGTGCCAGCAGTGAAGGGGATGGCTACACCTTC,CASSEGDGYTF
NA,TRBJ2-1,NA,TRBV7-6,TGTGCCAGCAGCCAGACCAATGAGCAGTTCTTC,CASSQTNEQFF
NA,TRBJ2-1,NA,TRBV5-1,TGCGCCAGCAGCTCTGGGCAGCTTAGCTCCTACAATGAGCAGTTCTTC,CASSSGQLSSYNEQFF
NA,TRBJ2-1,NA,TRBV29-1,TGCAGCGTTGAAGATTGGCCCCCTAGCGAAGGGAATGAGCAGTTCTTC,CSVEDWPPSEGNEQFF
few,TRBJ2-7,TRBD1,TRBV4-3,TGCGCCAGCAGCCCCGCTACAGGGGAACCCTCCTACGAGCAGTACTTC,CASSPATGEPSYEQYF
NA,TRBJ2-3,NA,TRBV29-1,TGCAGCGTTGAAGCTTTCAAGGATACGCAGTATTTT,CSVEAFKDTQYF